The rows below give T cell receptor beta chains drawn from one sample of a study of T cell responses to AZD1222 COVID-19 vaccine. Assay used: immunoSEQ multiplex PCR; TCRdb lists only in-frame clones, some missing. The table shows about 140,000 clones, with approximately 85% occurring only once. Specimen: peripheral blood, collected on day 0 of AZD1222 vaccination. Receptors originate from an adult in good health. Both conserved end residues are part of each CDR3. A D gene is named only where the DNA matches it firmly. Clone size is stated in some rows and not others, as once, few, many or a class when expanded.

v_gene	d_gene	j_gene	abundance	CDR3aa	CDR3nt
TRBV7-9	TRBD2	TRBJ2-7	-	CASRRGTSGTYEQYF	TGTGCCAGCAGACGGGGGACTAGCGGGACTTACGAGCAGTACTTC
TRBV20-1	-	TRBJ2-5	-	CSARDRETQYF	TGCAGTGCTAGAGATCGGGAGACCCAGTACTTC
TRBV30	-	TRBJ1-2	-	CAWTPFVIGYGYTF	TGTGCCTGGACACCGTTTGTGATAGGCTATGGCTACACCTTC
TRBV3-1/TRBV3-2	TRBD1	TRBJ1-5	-	CASSPGTGGSGQPQHF	TGTGCCAGCAGCCCCGGGACAGGGGGCTCTGGTCAGCCCCAGCATTTT
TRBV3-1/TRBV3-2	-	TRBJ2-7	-	CASSQGGRTYEQYF	TGTGCCAGCAGCCAAGGGGGCAGGACCTACGAGCAGTACTTC
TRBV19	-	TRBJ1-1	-	CASTPSAMNTEAFF	TGTGCCAGTACCCCTTCAGCTATGAACACTGAAGCTTTCTTT
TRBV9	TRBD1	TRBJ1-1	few	CASSDTGGRTTEAFF	TGTGCCAGCAGCGATACAGGGGGGAGAACCACTGAAGCTTTCTTT
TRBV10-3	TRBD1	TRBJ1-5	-	CAISESTGRGRQPQHF	TGTGCCATCAGTGAGTCGACGGGCAGGGGGCGTCAGCCCCAGCATTTT
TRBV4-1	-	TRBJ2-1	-	CASSPGAAFYNEQFF	TGCGCCAGCAGCCCCGGGGCAGCTTTTTACAATGAGCAGTTCTTC
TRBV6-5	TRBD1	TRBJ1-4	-	CATGQRAEKLFF	TGTGCCACGGGACAGCGGGCTGAAAAACTGTTTTTT
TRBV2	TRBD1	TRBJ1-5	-	CASRPGQGKDQPQHF	TGTGCCAGCAGACCCGGACAGGGTAAGGATCAGCCCCAGCATTTT
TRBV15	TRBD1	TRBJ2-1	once	CATSSQSPGQGADEQFF	TGTGCCACCAGCAGCCAAAGTCCGGGACAGGGGGCCGATGAGCAGTTCTTC
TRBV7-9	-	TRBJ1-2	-	CAIELFGPGSRNYGYTF	TGTGCCATCGAACTATTCGGGCCAGGATCTAGAAACTATGGCTACACCTTC
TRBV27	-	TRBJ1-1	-	CASSIQGNTEAFF	TGTGCCAGCAGTATACAGGGGAACACTGAAGCTTTCTTT
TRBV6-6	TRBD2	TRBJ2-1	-	CASNAGLAGVDEQFF	TGTGCCAGCAACGCGGGACTAGCGGGGGTCGATGAGCAGTTCTTC
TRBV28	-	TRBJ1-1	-	CASSLGRQKAFF	TGTGCCAGCAGTTTAGGTCGACAGAAAGCTTTCTTT
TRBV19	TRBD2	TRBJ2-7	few	CASSMVASGTTYEQYF	TGTGCCAGTAGTATGGTCGCTAGCGGGACTACCTACGAGCAGTACTTC
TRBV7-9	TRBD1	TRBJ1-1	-	CASSLRQGEGEAFF	TGTGCCAGCAGCTTAAGGCAGGGGGAAGGTGAAGCTTTCTTT
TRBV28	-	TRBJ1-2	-	CASSLFGRGQGYTF	TGTGCCAGCAGTTTATTCGGCAGGGGCCAAGGCTACACCTTC
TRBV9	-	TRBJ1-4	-	CASSSGRVDEKLFF	TGTGCCAGCAGCTCGGGCCGGGTGGATGAAAAACTGTTTTTT
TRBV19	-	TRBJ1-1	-	CASTPGREREAFF	TGTGCCAGTACCCCAGGGAGGGAGCGTGAAGCTTTCTTT
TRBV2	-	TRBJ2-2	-	CASTPYGELFF	TGTGCCAGCACCCCTTACGGGGAGCTGTTTTTT
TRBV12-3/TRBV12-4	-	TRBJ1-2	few	CASSLNGYTF	TGTGCCAGCAGTTTAAACGGCTACACCTTC
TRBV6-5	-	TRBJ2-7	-	CAISANYEQYF	TGTGCCATTTCGGCCAATTACGAGCAGTACTTC
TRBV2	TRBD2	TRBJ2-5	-	CASQRETVQETQYF	TGTGCCAGCCAGCGGGAGACGGTCCAAGAGACCCAGTACTTC
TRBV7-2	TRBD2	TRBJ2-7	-	CASSLGLAGANEQYF	TGTGCCAGCAGCTTGGGACTAGCGGGAGCCAACGAGCAGTACTTC
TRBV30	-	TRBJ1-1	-	CAGGRDMNTEAFF	TGTGCCGGCGGCAGGGACATGAACACTGAAGCTTTCTTT
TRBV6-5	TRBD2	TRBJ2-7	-	CASSPPTSGSYEQYF	TGTGCCAGCAGTCCGCCGACTAGCGGCTCCTACGAGCAGTACTTC
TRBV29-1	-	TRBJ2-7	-	CSASFSYEQYF	TGCAGTGCCTCCTTCAGCTACGAGCAGTACTTC
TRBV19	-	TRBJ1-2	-	CASDTSNYGYTF	TGTGCCAGCGACACTTCCAACTATGGCTACACCTTC
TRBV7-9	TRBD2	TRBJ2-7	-	CASSSLSSGGIEYEQYF	TGTGCCAGCAGCTCCTTGTCTAGCGGGGGTATTGAGTACGAGCAGTACTTC
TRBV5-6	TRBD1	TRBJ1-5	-	CASSLSRGPNSNQPQHF	TGTGCCAGCAGCTTGTCCAGGGGGCCGAATAGCAATCAGCCCCAGCATTTT
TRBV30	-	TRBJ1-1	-	CAWSVIRGLGTEAFF	TGTGCCTGGAGTGTAATTCGGGGGCTGGGCACTGAAGCTTTCTTT
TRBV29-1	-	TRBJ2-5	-	CSAGRGIEETQYF	TGCAGCGCCGGACGGGGGATCGAAGAGACCCAGTACTTC
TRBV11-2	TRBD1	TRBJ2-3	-	CASSFSGQEADTQYF	TGTGCCAGCAGCTTTTCGGGACAGGAGGCAGATACGCAGTATTTT
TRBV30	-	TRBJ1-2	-	CAWSGTLGGLAYGYTF	TGTGCCTGGTCCGGGACTCTGGGGGGGCTCGCCTATGGCTACACCTTC
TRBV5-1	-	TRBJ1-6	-	CASSINRETPLHF	TGCGCCAGCAGCATCAACAGGGAAACACCCCTCCACTTT
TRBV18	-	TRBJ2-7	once	CASSSGQNSYEQYF	TGTGCCAGCTCATCCGGACAGAATTCCTACGAGCAGTACTTC
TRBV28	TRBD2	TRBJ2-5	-	CASSFSGGETQYF	TGTGCCAGCAGTTTTTCGGGGGGTGAGACCCAGTACTTC
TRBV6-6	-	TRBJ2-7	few	CASSDGWGPAYEQYF	TGTGCCAGCAGTGACGGGTGGGGACCTGCCTACGAGCAGTACTTC
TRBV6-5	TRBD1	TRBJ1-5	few	CASSSRQGSNQPQHF	TGTGCCAGCAGTTCCCGACAGGGTAGCAATCAGCCCCAGCATTTT
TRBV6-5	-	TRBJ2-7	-	CASSTQQNPYEQYF	TGTGCCAGCAGTACCCAACAGAATCCCTACGAGCAGTACTTC
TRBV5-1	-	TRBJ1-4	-	CASSLDEKLFF	TGCGCCAGCAGCTTGGACGAAAAACTGTTTTTT
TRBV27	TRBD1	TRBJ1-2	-	CASSFHSGQHYGYTF	TGTGCCAGCAGTTTCCACTCGGGACAGCACTATGGCTACACCTTC
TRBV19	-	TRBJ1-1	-	CASSISDLGGNEAFF	TGTGCCAGTAGTATCTCAGACCTCGGGGGGAATGAGGCTTTCTTT
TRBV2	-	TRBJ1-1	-	CASSEAGLEAFF	TGTGCCAGCAGTGAAGCAGGGCTTGAAGCTTTCTTT
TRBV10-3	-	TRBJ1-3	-	CAISESTQGRNTIYF	TGTGCCATCAGTGAGTCGACTCAGGGACGAAACACCATATATTTT
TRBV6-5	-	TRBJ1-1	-	CASSFWGTEAFF	TGTGCCAGCAGTTTCTGGGGTACTGAAGCTTTCTTT
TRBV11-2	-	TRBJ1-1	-	CASSSNVRAGTEKAFF	TGTGCCAGCAGCTCAAATGTACGGGCGGGGACCGAGAAAGCTTTCTTT
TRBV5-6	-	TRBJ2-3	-	CASSFTPSTDTQYF	TGTGCCAGCAGCTTTACCCCTAGCACAGATACGCAGTATTTT
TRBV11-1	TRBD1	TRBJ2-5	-	CASSRTGQETQYF	TGTGCCAGCAGCCGGACAGGACAAGAGACCCAGTACTTC
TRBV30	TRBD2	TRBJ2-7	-	CAWSTSGGYEQYF	TGTGCCTGGTCCACTAGCGGGGGCTACGAGCAGTACTTC
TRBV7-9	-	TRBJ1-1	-	CASSLGTGRLNTEAFF	TGTGCCAGCAGCTTAGGAACAGGTAGGCTGAACACTGAAGCTTTCTTT
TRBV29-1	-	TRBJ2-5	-	CSVGQETQYF	TGCAGCGTGGGGCAAGAGACCCAGTACTTC
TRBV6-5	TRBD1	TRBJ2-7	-	CASSQTTGSFYEQYF	TGTGCCAGCTCTCAAACGACAGGGAGCTTCTACGAGCAGTACTTC
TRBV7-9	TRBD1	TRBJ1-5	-	CASSFYRDRSSNQPQHF	TGTGCCAGCAGCTTCTACCGGGACAGGAGTAGCAATCAGCCCCAGCATTTT
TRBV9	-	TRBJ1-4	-	CASSDERAEEKLFF	TGTGCCAGCAGCGACGAAAGGGCCGAGGAAAAACTGTTTTTT
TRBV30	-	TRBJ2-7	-	CAWNGDNSYEQYF	TGTGCCTGGAATGGGGATAACTCCTACGAGCAGTACTTC
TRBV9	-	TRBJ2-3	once	CASSAGTSSTDTQYF	TGTGCCAGCAGCGCGGGGACTTCTAGCACAGATACGCAGTATTTT
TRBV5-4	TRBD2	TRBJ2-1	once	CASSPATAGDNEQFF	TGTGCCAGCAGCCCAGCTACCGCGGGGGACAATGAGCAGTTCTTC